A single sample gave rise to the 13 T cell receptor beta chains below, sequenced in a study of a mutant IDH1 vaccine in newly diagnosed glioma. This sample's time point: week 5, during vaccination. Each vaccine dose was 300 ug of mutant IDH1 20-mer peptide, with topical imiquimod. The table came from immunoSEQ multiplex PCR; TCRdb's copy has only in-frame clones and leaves some out. The sample consists of over 45,000 clones, 81% of them appearing once. Their antigens remain unidentified. The specimen was PBMCs, collected from a glioma patient whose treatment included an IDH1 peptide vaccine. The receptors shown here come from a man aged 25-40 years with glioma.

The chain is built from TRBV10-2 and TRBJ2-1, with TRBD1 matching over 7 bases. Germline V CDR1 and CDR2: WSHSY, SAAADI. The V and J ends lost 6 bases and 0 bases, in that order; junction bases with no gene match: 2. The CDR3 consists of 14 residues. The DNA for the CDR3 is TGCGCCAGCAGCGGGACAGCCTCCTACAATGAGCAGTTCTTC. This codes for CASSGTASYNEQFF.

The chain couples TRBV11-2 to TRBJ2-7; tentatively, D is TRBD1 (5 bases). Per germline, CDR1 SGHAT and CDR2 FQNNGV. The CDR3 is 14 residues long. V was shortened by 5 bases and J by 3 bases, with 14 bases between the two germline ends. The CDR3 sequence: CASSPLVGVYEQYF. The CDR3 bases are TGTGCCAGCAGCCCCCTCGTAGGGGTCTACGAGCAGTACTTC.

J is TRBJ2-1 and V is TRBV10-3; weak D call: TRBD2 (6 bases). Trimming left V 5 bases short and J 4 bases short, with 9 bases between. CDR3 size: 13 residues. Germline V gene sequence: CDR1 ENHRY, CDR2 SYGVKD. The CDR3 region is CAISMEGYNEQFF. The CDR3 DNA reads as TGTGCCATCAGTATGGAGGGATACAATGAGCAGTTCTTC.

J is TRBJ2-1 and V is TRBV19, with TRBD1 identical over 11 bases. Trimming removed 7 bases from V and 8 bases from J; junction bases left unmatched: 4. Germline V lookup: CDR1 LNHDA, CDR2 SQIVND (reference sequence). This CDR3 region has 13 residues. CDR3 sequence: CASKGQGDDEQFF. CDR3 DNA sequence: TGTGCCAGTAAGGGACAGGGGGATGATGAGCAGTTCTTC.

With regard to this clone: The identical CDR3 is also encoded by other nucleotide sequences in the sample. This chain uses TRBV5-6 with TRBJ1-6, with a possible D match to TRBD1 (5 bases). Trimming left V 4 bases short and J 9 bases short, with 17 bases between. Germline V lookup: CDR1 SGHDT, CDR2 YYEEEE. The CDR3 extends over 15 amino acids. The CDR3 nucleotides read TGTGCCAGCAGCCCTGGAACAGGCTGGGGTTCACCCCTCCACTTT. It translates to CASSPGTGWGSPLHF.

V and J are TRBV7-8 and TRBJ1-5; D unclear. This CDR3 has 13 amino acids. V shed 1 base and J shed 7 bases, with 8 bases lying between them. CDR1 is SGHVS, CDR2 FQNEAQ, per germline. The CDR3 spells CASSLVSGQPQHF. CDR3 sequence (DNA): TGTGCCAGCAGCTTAGTTTCGGGCCAGCCCCAGCATTTT.

This clone was detected once. The rearrangement joins TRBV2 to TRBJ1-6, with D unresolved. This CDR3 region has 16 residues. Trimming cost V 1 base and J 9 bases, with 16 bases left between them. Germline-derived CDR1 and CDR2 are SNHLY and FYNNEI. CDR3 region: CASSEDNSLQSSPLHF. The DNA of the CDR3 is TGTGCCAGCAGTGAAGACAATTCCCTACAATCTTCACCCCTCCACTTT.

The chain carries TRBV6-5 and TRBJ2-5, with TRBD1 as a possible D gene (5 bases). CDR1 is MNHEY, CDR2 SVGAGI, per germline. CDR3 size: 14 residues. The V gene lost 2 bases and the J gene lost 6 bases, with 13 bases spanning the gap. The CDR3 DNA is TGTGCCAGCAGTTACCAAGCAGGGCCCAAGACCCAGTACTTC. Encoded protein: CASSYQAGPKTQYF.

This clone has just one count. The chain couples TRBV6-5 to TRBJ2-7; a possible D gene is TRBD1 (6 bases). The CDR3 is 13 amino acids. With 5 bases removed from V and 4 bases from J, the gap between germline ends came to 12 bases. The V gene's germline CDR1 is MNHEY and CDR2 SVGAGI. The CDR3 region has the DNA TGTGCCAGCAGTGAGGGGGTCCGGTACGAGCAGTACTTC. Translating gives CASSEGVRYEQYF.

The chain uses TRBV21-1 and TRBJ1-5. TRBV21-1 is a pseudogene segment. CDR3 length: 16 amino acids. The CDR3 sequence: CASSRESVYSNQPQHF. The DNA for the CDR3 is TGTGCCAGCAGCAGGGAAAGTGTTTATAGCAATCAGCCCCAGCATTTT.

The chain carries TRBV2 and TRBJ2-1, with 7 bases matching TRBD1. This CDR3 has 13 amino acids. The J segment lost 7 bases and the V segment lost 7 bases, leaving 7 bases of the junction unmatched. The germline CDR1 and CDR2 sequences are SNHLY and FYNNEI. CDR3 sequence reads: CASTTYRGNEQFF. The CDR3 region has the DNA TGTGCCAGCACTACTTACAGGGGAAATGAGCAGTTCTTC.

V is TRBV6-5 and J is TRBJ1-2, with 7 bases that match TRBD1. The V gene end was trimmed by 6 bases and the J gene end by 2 bases; junction bases not matched to a gene: 9. CDR3 length equals 15 residues. Germline CDR1 reads MNHEY; CDR2 reads SVGAGI. CDR3 sequence reads: CASRGNRDSNYGYTF. The CDR3 region has the DNA TGTGCCAGCAGGGGCAACCGGGACAGCAACTATGGCTACACCTTC.

The V call is TRBV19, the J call TRBJ1-2; D is unclear. V gave up 3 bases and J gave up 5 bases, with 10 bases separating them. Germline loops: CDR1 LNHDA, CDR2 SQIVND (reference sequence). This CDR3 comprises 13 residues. CDR3 in DNA: TGTGCCAGTAGTATCGCACAGATATATGGCTACACCTTC. Translated, it gives CASSIAQIYGYTF.